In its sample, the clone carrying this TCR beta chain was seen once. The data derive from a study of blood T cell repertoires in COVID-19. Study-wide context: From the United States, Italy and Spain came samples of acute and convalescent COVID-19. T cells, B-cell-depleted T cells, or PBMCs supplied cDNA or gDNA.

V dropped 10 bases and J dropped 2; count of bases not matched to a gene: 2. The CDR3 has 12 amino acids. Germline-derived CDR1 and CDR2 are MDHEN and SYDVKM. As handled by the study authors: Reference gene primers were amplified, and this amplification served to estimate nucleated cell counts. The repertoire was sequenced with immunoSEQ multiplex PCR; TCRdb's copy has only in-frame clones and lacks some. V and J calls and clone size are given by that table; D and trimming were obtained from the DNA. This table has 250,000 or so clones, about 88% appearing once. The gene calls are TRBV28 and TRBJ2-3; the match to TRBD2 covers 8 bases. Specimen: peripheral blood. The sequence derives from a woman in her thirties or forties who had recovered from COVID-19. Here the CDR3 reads CAIAGPTDTQYF. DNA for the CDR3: TGTGCCATAGCGGGGCCCACAGATACGCAGTATTTT.